The 11 T cell receptor beta chains presented below share a single source sample, sequenced in a study of T cells after yellow fever vaccination. TCRdb itself ran the 5' RACE reads through MiXCR, one entry per CDR3 protein. The profile shows around 340,000 distinct CDR3 sequences, around 13% of them singletons. The specimen was CD4+ T cells sorted from PBMCs, collected 15 days after the yellow fever booster vaccination. Receptor source: a man aged 18 to 29 who received the YFV17D yellow fever vaccine.

This chain connects TRBV7-8 to TRBJ2-7, with 7 positions matching TRBD2. The V gene's germline CDR1 is SGHVS and CDR2 FQNEAQ. The CDR3 is 13 amino acids. Trimming removed 4 bases from V and 3 bases from J; junction bases left unmatched: 3. The CDR3 sequence is CASSSWTSYEQYV. CDR3 coding DNA: TGTGCCAGCAGCTCATGGACTAGCTACGAGCAGTACGTC.

V is TRBV20-1 and J is TRBJ1-1; D perhaps matches TRBD1 (5 bases). The CDR3 spans 14 residues. The V gene lost 0 bases and the J gene lost 1 base, with 9 bases spanning the gap. CDR1 DFQATT and CDR2 SNEGSKA come from the germline V gene (reference sequence). CDR3 nucleotide sequence: TGCAGTGCTAGAGAGGGGCACTCGAACACTGAAGCTTTCTTT. This gives the protein CSAREGHSNTEAFF.

This clonotype was found a few times. The gene calls are TRBV5-1 and TRBJ1-2, with a weak D call TRBD1 (6 bases). Germline lookup yields CDR1 SGHRS and CDR2 YFSETQ. The CDR3 is 14 amino acids. V was shortened by 1 base and J by 6 bases, with 13 bases between the two germline ends. CDR3 residues: CASSLTSGEDGYTF. As DNA, the CDR3 is TGCGCCAGCAGCTTGACTTCAGGGGAGGATGGCTACACCTTC.

This clonotype has just a few counts. The V call is TRBV29-1, the J call TRBJ1-1; 7 nucleotides agree with TRBD1. The CDR3 loop spans 13 amino acids. The V gene's germline CDR1 is SQVTM and CDR2 ANQGSEA. Trimming removed 4 bases from V and 2 bases from J; junction bases left unmatched: 4. The CDR3 DNA sequence: TGCAGCGTTGTGGGACAGAGCAACACTGAAGCTTTCTTT. As protein: CSVVGQSNTEAFF.

This clonotype was observed a handful of times. V usage is TRBV20-1 and J usage is TRBJ2-5; D is uncertain. V was trimmed by 3 bases and J by 3 bases, leaving 8 bases between them. The CDR3 has 12 residues. Germline assignment: CDR1 DFQATT and CDR2 SNEGSKA (reference sequence). The CDR3 is CSASPRKETQYF. DNA for the CDR3: TGCAGTGCTAGTCCCAGGAAAGAGACCCAGTACTTC.

A remark on this clonotype: This may be a read error: a much more frequent sequence differs by one nucleotide. Lacking the conserved final phenylalanine or tryptophan, this CDR3 likely reflects a read error. The genes are TRBV7-2 and TRBJ2-1; 10 bases are shared with TRBD2. In germline, CDR1 is SGHTA, CDR2 FQGNSA. The CDR3 is 16 amino acids. The trim removed 3 bases at V and 9 bases at J, leaving 11 bases unmatched. The CDR3 region is CASSLSRASGGSEQFY. The DNA of the CDR3 is TGTGCCAGCAGCTTGTCACGAGCTAGCGGGGGTTCTGAGCAGTTCTAC.

The table lists this clonotype with many counts. The genes are TRBV7-2 and TRBJ2-3; D is unresolved. The CDR3 spans 12 residues. V was cut by 5 bases and J by 4 bases, with 7 bases left in between. Looked up from germline, CDR1 is SGHTA and CDR2 is FQGNSA. CDR3: CASSLRADTQYF. CDR3 nucleotide sequence: TGTGCCAGCAGCCTCCGGGCAGATACGCAGTATTTT.

This clonotype was picked up a small number of times. The rearrangement uses TRBV5-1 and TRBJ2-5, with 9 bases lining up with TRBD2. V trimming: 4 bases; J trimming: 4 bases; junction bases outside the gene matches: 11. Per the germline V gene, CDR1 is SGHRS and CDR2 is YFSETQ. The CDR3 runs 16 residues. The CDR3 here is CASSPSSGGPGETQYF. The DNA for the CDR3 is TGCGCCAGCAGCCCGAGTAGCGGGGGCCCCGGAGAGACCCAGTACTTC. Using reference TRBV5-1 and TRBJ2-5 for the parts outside the CDR3, the full variable domain is KAGVTQTPRYLIKTRGQQVTLSCSPISGHRSVSWYQQTPGQGLQFLFEYFSETQRNKGNFPGRFSGRQFSNSRSEMNVSTLELGDSALYLCASSPSSGGPGETQYFGPGTRLLVL.

This clonotype was detected only a few times. The chain couples TRBV9 to TRBJ2-7, with D maybe TRBD1 (6 bases). Trimming shortened V by 0 bases and J by 4 bases, and 11 bases separated the two germline ends. The length of the CDR3 is 14 residues. Germline-derived CDR1 and CDR2 are SGDLS and YYNGEE. CDR3 bases: TGTGCCAGCAGCGTAGATGGACAGACATACGAGCAGTACTTC. Translation gives CASSVDGQTYEQYF.

The chain carries TRBV4-2 and TRBJ1-1; possible D gene TRBD1, 5 bases. CDR1 and CDR2 from the germline V gene are LGHNA and YNFKEQ. V lost 0 bases to trimming and J lost 4 bases, with 18 bases between them. This CDR3 has 17 residues. In DNA form, the CDR3 reads TGTGCCAGCAGCCAAGATCGAATAGACAGCTCTCTCACTGAAGCTTTCTTT. Protein product: CASSQDRIDSSLTEAFF.

This sequence joins TRBV20-1 and TRBJ2-1; TRBD1 matches at 8 bases. Looked up from germline, CDR1 is DFQATT and CDR2 is SNEGSKA (reference sequence). With V trimmed by 5 bases and J by 7 bases, 10 bases remained unmatched. This CDR3 has 14 amino acids. The DNA for the CDR3 is TGCAGTGCTCGCTCAGGGGGCAACGAAAATGAGCAGTTCTTC. Protein product: CSARSGGNENEQFF.